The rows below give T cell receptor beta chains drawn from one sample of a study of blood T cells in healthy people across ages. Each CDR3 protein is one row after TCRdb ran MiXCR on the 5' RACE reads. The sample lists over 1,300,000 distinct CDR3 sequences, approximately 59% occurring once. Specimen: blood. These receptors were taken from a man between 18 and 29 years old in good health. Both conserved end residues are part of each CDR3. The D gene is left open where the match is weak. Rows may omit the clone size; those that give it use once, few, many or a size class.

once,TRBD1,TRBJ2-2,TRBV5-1,CASSSTGTGVSGGELFF,TGCGCCAGCAGCTCCACCGGGACAGGGGTATCCGGCGGGGAGCTGTTTTTT
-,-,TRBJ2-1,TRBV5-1,CASSIMKQDGEQFF,TGCGCCAGCAGCATAATGAAACAGGACGGCGAGCAGTTCTTC
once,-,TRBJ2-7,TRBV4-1,CASSLIPGQGHEQYF,TGCGCCAGCAGCCTGATCCCGGGACAAGGCCACGAGCAGTACTTC
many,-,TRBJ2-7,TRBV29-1,CSVARVGLSYEQYF,TGCAGCGTTGCAAGGGTAGGCCTCTCCTACGAGCAGTACTTC
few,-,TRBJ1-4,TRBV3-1,CASSQVGPATNEKLFF,TGTGCCAGCAGCCAAGTCGGGCCCGCAACTAATGAAAAACTGTTTTTT
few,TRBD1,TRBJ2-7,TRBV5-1,CASSLYGTGGYEQYF,TGCGCCAGCAGCTTGTATGGGACAGGGGGCTACGAGCAGTACTTC
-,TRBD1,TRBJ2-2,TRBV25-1,CASTTGLNTGELFF,TGTGCCAGCACGACAGGGCTGAACACCGGGGAGCTGTTTTTT
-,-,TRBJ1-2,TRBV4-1,CASSQEEGSNYGYTF,TGCGCCAGCAGCCAAGAGGAGGGGTCAAACTATGGCTACACCTTC
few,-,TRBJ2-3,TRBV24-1,CATSDPSSDTQYF,TGTGCCACCAGTGATCCCAGCAGTGATACGCAGTATTTT
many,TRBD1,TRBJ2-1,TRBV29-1,CSVRDRGFDNEQFF,TGCAGCGTGCGTGACAGGGGGTTTGACAATGAGCAGTTCTTC
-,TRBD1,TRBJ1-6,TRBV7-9,CASSFLDRGLYSPLHF,TGTGCCAGCAGCTTCTTGGACAGGGGGCTTTATTCACCCCTCCACTTT
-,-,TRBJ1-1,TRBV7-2,CASTTDGTDEAFF,TGTGCCAGCACCACAGACGGGACGGATGAAGCTTTCTTT
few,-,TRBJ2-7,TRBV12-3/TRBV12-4,CASSSRIGGESYEQYF,TGTGCCAGCAGTTCTAGGATAGGCGGGGAGTCCTACGAGCAGTACTTC
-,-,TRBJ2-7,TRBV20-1,CSAPGHSYNEQYF,TGCAGTGCCCCGGGACATTCCTACAATGAGCAGTACTTC
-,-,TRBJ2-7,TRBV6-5,CASSYHSSSYEQYF,TGTGCCAGCAGTTACCACAGTAGCTCCTACGAGCAGTACTTC
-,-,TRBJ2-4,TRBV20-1,CSARDGSVLAKNIQYF,TGCAGTGCTAGAGATGGGTCAGTTTTAGCCAAAAACATTCAGTACTTC
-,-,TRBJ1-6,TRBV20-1,CSARVEYNSPLHF,TGCAGTGCTAGAGTCGAGTATAATTCACCCCTCCACTTT
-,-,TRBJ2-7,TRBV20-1,CSARTVLAQNEQYF,TGCAGTGCTAGAACGGTACTAGCACAGAACGAGCAGTACTTC
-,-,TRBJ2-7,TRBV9,CASSTGTNLMGEQYF,TGTGCCAGCAGCACCGGGACCAATCTTATGGGGGAGCAGTACTTC
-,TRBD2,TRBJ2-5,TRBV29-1,CSVARTSGGRGETQYF,TGCAGCGTTGCGCGGACTAGCGGGGGGCGCGGAGAGACCCAGTACTTC
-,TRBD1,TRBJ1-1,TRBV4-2,CASSHSQGGNTEAFF,TGTGCCAGCAGCCACTCACAGGGGGGCAACACTGAAGCTTTCTTT
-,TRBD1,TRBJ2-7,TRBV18,CASSPNRQGSVYEQYF,TGTGCCAGCTCACCAAATAGACAGGGGTCCGTATACGAGCAGTACTTC
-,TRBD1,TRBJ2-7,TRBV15,CATSRQGQTSYEQYF,TGTGCCACCAGCAGGCAGGGACAGACATCCTACGAGCAGTACTTC
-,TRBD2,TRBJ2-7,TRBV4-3,CASSPIAGSTYEQYF,TGCGCCAGCAGCCCCATAGCGGGGTCAACCTACGAGCAGTACTTC
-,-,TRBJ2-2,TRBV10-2,CASTGGPTGELFF,TGCGCCAGCACAGGGGGGCCCACCGGGGAGCTGTTTTTT
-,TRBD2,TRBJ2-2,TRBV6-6,CASTALAGPGELFF,TGTGCCAGCACGGCACTAGCGGGACCTGGGGAGCTGTTTTTT
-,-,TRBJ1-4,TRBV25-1,CASSEYGMPGLNEKLFF,TGTGCCAGCAGTGAATATGGGATGCCGGGACTTAATGAAAAACTGTTTTTT
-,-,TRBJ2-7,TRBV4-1,CASSQVPQSSYEQYF,TGCGCCAGCAGCCAAGTCCCCCAAAGCTCCTACGAGCAGTACTTC
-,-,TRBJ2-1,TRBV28,CAAGNGGRNEQFF,TGTGCCGCTGGAAACGGGGGGCGCAATGAGCAGTTCTTC
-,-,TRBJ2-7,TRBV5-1,CASRLVQSSYEQYF,TGCGCCAGCCGTCTGGTACAGAGCTCCTACGAGCAGTACTTC
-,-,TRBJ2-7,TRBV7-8,CASLQPGPSYEQYF,TGTGCCAGCCTCCAACCGGGACCTTCCTACGAGCAGTACTTC
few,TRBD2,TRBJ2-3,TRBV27,CASKPLAGGVDTQYF,TGTGCCAGCAAACCTCTAGCGGGGGGCGTAGATACGCAGTATTTT
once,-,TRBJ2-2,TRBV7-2,CASTEQNTGELFF,TGTGCCAGCACCGAACAGAACACCGGGGAGCTGTTTTTT
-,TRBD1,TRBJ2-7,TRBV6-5,CASRTPQGAGEQYF,TGTGCCAGCAGGACACCACAGGGGGCGGGCGAGCAGTACTTC
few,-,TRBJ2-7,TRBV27,CASSLDGFEQYF,TGTGCCAGCAGTCTAGATGGGTTCGAGCAGTACTTC
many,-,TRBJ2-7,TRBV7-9,CASSMGALGAYEQYF,TGTGCCAGCAGCATGGGCGCCCTAGGAGCCTACGAGCAGTACTTC
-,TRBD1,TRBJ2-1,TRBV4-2,CASSQVPGQSSYNEQFF,TGTGCCAGCAGCCAGGTTCCGGGACAGAGCTCCTACAATGAGCAGTTCTTC
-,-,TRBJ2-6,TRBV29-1,CSVEGEAEGSPFSGANVLTF,TGCAGCGTTGAAGGGGAAGCTGAAGGGTCGCCATTCTCTGGGGCCAACGTCCTGACTTTC
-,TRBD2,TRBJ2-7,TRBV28,CASSPRTSGTLQQYF,TGTGCCAGCAGTCCGCGGACTAGCGGTACCCTCCAGCAGTACTTC
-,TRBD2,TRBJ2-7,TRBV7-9,CASSSTITSGNSYEQYF,TGTGCCAGCAGCTCAACTATCACTAGCGGGAACTCCTACGAGCAGTACTTC
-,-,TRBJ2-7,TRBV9,CASSAGLSHSYEQYF,TGTGCCAGCAGCGCCGGACTTTCCCATTCCTACGAGCAGTACTTC
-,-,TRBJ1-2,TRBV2,CASIGRVPSVRGYTF,TGTGCCAGCATAGGGAGAGTACCGTCGGTGAGGGGCTACACCTTC
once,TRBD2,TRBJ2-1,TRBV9,CASRIAGGPHEQFF,TGTGCCAGCAGAATAGCGGGGGGGCCGCATGAGCAGTTCTTC
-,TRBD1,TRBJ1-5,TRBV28,CASETGGYQPQHF,TGTGCCAGCGAAACAGGGGGCTATCAGCCCCAGCATTTT
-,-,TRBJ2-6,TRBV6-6,CASSSRGAGANVLTF,TGTGCCAGCAGCTCCAGGGGTGCCGGGGCCAACGTCCTGACTTTC
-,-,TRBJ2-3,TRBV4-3,CASSQDGGGTDKQYF,TGCGCCAGCAGCCAAGATGGGGGAGGCACAGATAAGCAGTATTTT
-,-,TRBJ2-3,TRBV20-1,CSASNGGGTQYF,TGCAGTGCTAGCAACGGGGGAGGTACGCAGTATTTT
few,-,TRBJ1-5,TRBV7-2,CASSLARDQPQHF,TGTGCCAGCAGTTTAGCTCGCGATCAGCCCCAGCATTTT
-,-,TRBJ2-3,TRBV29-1,CSVEGRYTDTQYF,TGCAGCGTTGAAGGACGGTACACAGATACGCAGTATTTT
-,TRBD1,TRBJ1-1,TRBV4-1,CASSLQPPQGRNTEAFF,TGCGCCAGCAGCCTACAACCTCCACAGGGGAGGAACACTGAAGCTTTCTTT
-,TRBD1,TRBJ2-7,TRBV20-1,CSARMQGADYEQYF,TGCAGTGCTAGGATGCAGGGGGCGGACTACGAGCAGTACTTC
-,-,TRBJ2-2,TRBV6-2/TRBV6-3,CATQDYTGELFF,TGTGCCACCCAGGACTACACCGGGGAGCTGTTTTTT
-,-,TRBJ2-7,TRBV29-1,CSVDGGAHSYEQYF,TGCAGCGTTGATGGGGGCGCCCACTCCTACGAGCAGTACTTC
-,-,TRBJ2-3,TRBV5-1,CASSFGSRNPPTDTQYF,TGCGCCAGCAGCTTTGGCTCCAGGAATCCCCCCACAGATACGCAGTATTTT